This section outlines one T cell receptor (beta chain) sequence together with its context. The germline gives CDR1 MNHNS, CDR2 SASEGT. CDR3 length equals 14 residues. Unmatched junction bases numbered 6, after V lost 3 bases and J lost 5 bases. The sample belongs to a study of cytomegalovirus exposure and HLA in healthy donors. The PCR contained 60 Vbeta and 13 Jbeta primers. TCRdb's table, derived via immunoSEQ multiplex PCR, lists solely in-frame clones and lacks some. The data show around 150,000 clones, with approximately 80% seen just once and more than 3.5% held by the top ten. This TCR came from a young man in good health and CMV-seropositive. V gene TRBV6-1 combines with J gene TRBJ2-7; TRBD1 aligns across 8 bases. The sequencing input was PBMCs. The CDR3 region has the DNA TGTGCCAGCAGTGAGCAGGGGGCGTCCCACGAGCAGTACTTC. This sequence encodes CASSEQGASHEQYF.